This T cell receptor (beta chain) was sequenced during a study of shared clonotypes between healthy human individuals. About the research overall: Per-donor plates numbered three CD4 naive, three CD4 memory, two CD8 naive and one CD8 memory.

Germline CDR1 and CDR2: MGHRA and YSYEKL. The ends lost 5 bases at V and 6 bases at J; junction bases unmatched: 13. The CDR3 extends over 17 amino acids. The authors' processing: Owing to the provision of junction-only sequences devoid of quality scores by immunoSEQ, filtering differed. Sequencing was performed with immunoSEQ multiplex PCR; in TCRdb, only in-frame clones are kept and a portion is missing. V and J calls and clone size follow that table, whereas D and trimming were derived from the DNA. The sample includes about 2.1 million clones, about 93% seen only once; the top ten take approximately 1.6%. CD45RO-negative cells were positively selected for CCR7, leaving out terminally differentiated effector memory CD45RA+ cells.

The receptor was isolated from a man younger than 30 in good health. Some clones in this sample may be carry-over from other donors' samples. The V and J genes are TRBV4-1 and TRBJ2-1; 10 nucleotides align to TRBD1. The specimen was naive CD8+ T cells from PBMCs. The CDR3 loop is CASSYRQGAQILNEQFF. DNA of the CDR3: TGCGCCAGCAGCTACAGACAGGGGGCGCAAATACTCAATGAGCAGTTCTTC.